The rows below give T cell receptor beta chains drawn from one sample of a study of tumor-infiltrating lymphocytes in primary liver carcinoma. TCRdb itself ran the multiplex PCR reads through MiXCR, one entry per CDR3 protein. The sample includes 190,000 or so distinct CDR3 sequences, 65% seen only once; the top ten take 5.5% to 9%. Specimen: peripheral blood. These receptors were taken from a woman aged 55-75 years with primary liver carcinoma and hepatitis B virus infection. CDR3s include the opening cysteine and the closing phenylalanine or tryptophan. Each record gives: CDR3 protein, clone size, V gene. Clone size is not always given. Where it is, it says once, few, many or a class for expanded clones.

CDR3aa: CASSSRSSGGTDTQYF; abundance: .; v_gene: TRBV11-1
CDR3aa: CATSVSGQKNIQYF; abundance: .; v_gene: TRBV5-6
CDR3aa: CDSSLGDAGPQETQYF; abundance: .; v_gene: TRBV5-4
CDR3aa: CAINKTGYPEAFF; abundance: .; v_gene: TRBV10-3
CDR3aa: CASSTAQRETRYEHYF; abundance: .; v_gene: TRBV28
CDR3aa: CASSSDYRSPTQYF; abundance: many; v_gene: TRBV7-9
CDR3aa: CSVEVRPGLYEQYF; abundance: many; v_gene: TRBV29-1
CDR3aa: CASSLGAAPSSGNTIYF; abundance: .; v_gene: TRBV5-1
CDR3aa: CASSLNFTGQGYTGELFF; abundance: .; v_gene: TRBV11-2
CDR3aa: CASSLGLQSSGEPSF; abundance: .; v_gene: TRBV11-3
CDR3aa: CASSSRHSGDNEQFF; abundance: few; v_gene: TRBV11-1
CDR3aa: CASSESGSHYGYTF; abundance: many; v_gene: TRBV6-1
CDR3aa: CASSRDAPSGTNTGELFF; abundance: many; v_gene: TRBV5-4
CDR3aa: CASRPGGQNYGYTF; abundance: many; v_gene: TRBV12-3/TRBV12-4
CDR3aa: CASTLQSDSYGYTF; abundance: .; v_gene: TRBV6-6
CDR3aa: CASSLELAGSETQYF; abundance: many; v_gene: TRBV7-8
CDR3aa: CASNLGWHLLGDGQFF; abundance: .; v_gene: TRBV11-2
CDR3aa: CASPHLAAGGKDYGYTF; abundance: .; v_gene: TRBV28
CDR3aa: CASSSRQGMNTDTQYF; abundance: .; v_gene: TRBV5-1
CDR3aa: CASSLAQGQGRYEQYF; abundance: .; v_gene: TRBV28
CDR3aa: CASSPPQGLPGYTF; abundance: once; v_gene: TRBV9
CDR3aa: CSARGYSRGQTEAFF; abundance: once; v_gene: TRBV20-1
CDR3aa: CASRLEGDTQYF; abundance: .; v_gene: TRBV7-8
CDR3aa: CASSLGLQGASTDTQYF; abundance: few; v_gene: TRBV28
CDR3aa: CASRKAGGRTDTQYF; abundance: .; v_gene: TRBV2
CDR3aa: CTAGHNYGCTF; abundance: .; v_gene: TRBV29-1
CDR3aa: CAWSGGPGLKGGYTF; abundance: .; v_gene: TRBV30
CDR3aa: CASRIGQGYDEQYF; abundance: .; v_gene: TRBV28
CDR3aa: CANHRDLAGNTIYF; abundance: few; v_gene: TRBV30
CDR3aa: CASSLPGVQNIQYF; abundance: many; v_gene: TRBV14
CDR3aa: CASSPHTSGIWIEQFF; abundance: .; v_gene: TRBV13
CDR3aa: CASSFGQAGFNEQFF; abundance: .; v_gene: TRBV5-1
CDR3aa: CSVEHGYQETRYF; abundance: .; v_gene: TRBV29-1
CDR3aa: CASSLGLAGAGSEQSF; abundance: .; v_gene: TRBV5-1
CDR3aa: CASSSPLAGAYEQYF; abundance: many; v_gene: TRBV11-1
CDR3aa: CASTARQGVYEQYF; abundance: .; v_gene: TRBV28
CDR3aa: CAGTWDRGAPSEQFF; abundance: few; v_gene: TRBV5-4
CDR3aa: CASSLGTSNTEAFF; abundance: few; v_gene: TRBV5-1
CDR3aa: CARSSQSVQPQHF; abundance: .; v_gene: TRBV11-1
CDR3aa: CASSVEQVGYEQYF; abundance: .; v_gene: TRBV5-4
CDR3aa: CASSLRLAAYEHYF; abundance: .; v_gene: TRBV7-8
CDR3aa: CASRKSGTSGGRNRELFF; abundance: .; v_gene: TRBV11-3
CDR3aa: CASSPGTGGYNEQFF; abundance: .; v_gene: TRBV7-9
CDR3aa: CASSLGAGTGDTDTQYF; abundance: .; v_gene: TRBV5-1
CDR3aa: CASSQNERTDF; abundance: .; v_gene: TRBV5-4
CDR3aa: CASSFEVTQYF; abundance: .; v_gene: TRBV7-9
CDR3aa: CNIQGMGDEQYF; abundance: .; v_gene: TRBV29-1
CDR3aa: CASSTDRENQPQHF; abundance: many; v_gene: TRBV6-1
CDR3aa: CASKSWTDYGYTF; abundance: .; v_gene: TRBV6-5
CDR3aa: CASSAAEPNTGELFF; abundance: .; v_gene: TRBV2
CDR3aa: CATGTSGSLDEQYF; abundance: .; v_gene: TRBV24-1
CDR3aa: CTSSLAGRQYF; abundance: .; v_gene: TRBV11-2